The 6 T cell receptor beta chains given below trace back to one sample, sequenced in a study of T cell repertoires in cytomegalovirus infection. TCRdb itself ran the reads through MiXCR, one entry per CDR3 protein. There are approximately 110,000 distinct CDR3 sequences in the sample; over 9% occur only once, and roughly 31% lies in the top ten. Antigens of these TCRs are unknown. Sample: PBMCs, sequenced either directly or after in vitro stimulation (not recorded which). All receptors derive from a human donor in good health (CMV status not recorded). Some clones in this sample may be carry-over from other donors' samples.

The chain combines TRBV7-2 with TRBJ2-1; 11 nucleotides line up with TRBD2. V trimming: 6 bases; J trimming: 5 bases; junction bases outside the gene matches: 15. Germline V gene lookup returns CDR1 SGHTA and CDR2 FQGNSA. The CDR3 contains 18 residues. CDR3 coding DNA: TGTGCCAGCAGTCAAAACAGCGCTAGCGGGAGGTGGGACAATGAGCAGTTCTTC. Its translation is CASSQNSASGRWDNEQFF.

There are a few counts of this clonotype. This chain joins TRBV7-2 and TRBJ1-2, with 7 bases aligning to TRBD1. Germline-derived CDR1 and CDR2 are SGHTA and FQGNSA. Trimming took 5 bases from V and 3 from J; bases not matched to a gene: 9. This CDR3 is built from 15 residues. The CDR3 sequence: CASSAGRGLDYGYTF. The CDR3 region has the DNA TGTGCCAGCAGCGCGGGGAGGGGGCTAGACTATGGCTACACCTTC.

At least ten counts were recorded for this clonotype. CDR3 nucleotide sequence: TGTGCCAGCAGCGTGGTAGGGGCCATCACCGGGGAGCTGTTTTTT. It yields the protein CASSVVGAITGELFF. V and J are TRBV7-2 and TRBJ2-2, with D tentatively TRBD1 (5 bases). Trimming removed 5 bases at V and 4 bases at J, with 14 bases between. In germline, CDR1 is SGHTA, CDR2 FQGNSA. This CDR3 is 15 amino acids long.

This clonotype was counted ten times or more. The V gene is TRBV7-2, the J gene TRBJ2-7, with D tentatively TRBD2 (6 bases). The germline V gene encodes CDR1 SGHTA and CDR2 FQGNSA. The V end was cut by 2 bases, the J end by 6 bases, with 8 bases between. The CDR3 contains 12 residues. CDR3 nucleotide sequence: TGTGCCAGCAGCTTACGCGGGACCGAGCAGTACTTC. It specifies CASSLRGTEQYF.

Only a few counts were recorded for this clonotype. This rearrangement joins TRBV4-1 to TRBJ1-6, with unresolved D. The CDR3 runs to 16 residues. With 4 bases removed from V and 8 bases from J, the gap between germline ends came to 18 bases. Germline assignment: CDR1 MGHRA and CDR2 YSYEKL. The CDR3 sequence is CASSLGTTEDHSPLHF. The CDR3 nucleotides read TGCGCCAGCAGCCTCGGAACGACGGAGGACCATTCACCCCTCCACTTT.

This clonotype showed up just a few times. J is TRBJ2-3 and V is TRBV6-6; perhaps TRBD1 as D (5 bases). The CDR3 extends over 16 amino acids. Germline V gene lookup returns CDR1 MNHNY and CDR2 SVGAGI (reference sequence). Trimming took 4 bases from V and 3 from J, leaving 17 bases between them. The CDR3 DNA reads TGTGCCAGCAGTTCTCCTGACAGTAAGGGAACAGATACGCAGTATTTT. Encoded protein: CASSSPDSKGTDTQYF.